This note documents a single T cell receptor (beta chain) sequence. Its target is unknown. V was clipped by 3 bases and J by 8 bases; unmatched bases: 8. Per the germline V gene, CDR1 is LNHDA and CDR2 is SQIVND (reference sequence). This CDR3 has 15 residues. These data come from a study of cytomegalovirus exposure and HLA in healthy donors. The study's findings and limits: In a later analysis, parvovirus B19, influenza, CMV and Epstein-Barr virus appeared linked to several top co-occurrence clusters.

The primer mix had 60 Vbeta and 13 Jbeta primers. Clones were sequenced by immunoSEQ multiplex PCR, and TCRdb holds only the in-frame ones, with some missing. The sample has fewer than 200,000 clones, approximately 81% seen once; the top ten hold approximately 7%. Material: PBMCs. The origin of this receptor is a woman aged 25 to 39 in good health and CMV-seropositive. The chain carries TRBV19 and TRBJ2-3; TRBD2 agrees at 10 bases. CDR3 protein: CASSMDLAGVSTQYF. The CDR3 coding sequence is TGTGCCAGTAGTATGGACCTAGCGGGGGTTAGTACGCAGTATTTT.